What follows are 22 T cell receptor beta chains derived from one specimen sequenced in a study of regulatory T cells in long-lasting Graves disease. Arm-PCR of CDR3 regions and iRepertoire HTBI primers were used to build TCR beta libraries. TCRdb passed the multiplex PCR reads through MiXCR, listing each CDR3 protein once. Altogether about 420,000 distinct CDR3 sequences are present, 20% to 25% being singletons, with the ten largest covering approximately 28%. Time point indicated: persistent/refractory GD, antithyroid drugs over 5 years with positive TRAb. TCR sequences were obtained from RNA taken from PBMCs. Sample: peripheral blood mononuclear cells (PBMCs), taken when the disease was refractory, from a patient treated with antithyroid drugs. These receptors came from a female donor with Graves disease.

This clonotype has ten or more counts. This rearrangement joins TRBV6-2 or TRBV6-3 to TRBJ1-4; D gene ambiguous. Trimming took off 11 bases at V and 0 bases at J, with 13 bases between the two ends. This CDR3 spans 14 amino acids. From germline, CDR1 is MNHEY and CDR2 SVGEGT. The CDR3 DNA reads TGTGCCGGCTCGGAAGGCTCAACTAATGAAAAACTGTTTTTT. It is translated as CAGSEGSTNEKLFF.

To note about this clonotype: A much larger clone differs by one base, so this may be a read error. The V and J genes are TRBV6-4 and TRBJ2-2; D possibly corresponds to TRBD1 (5 bases). Germline V gives CDR1 MRHNA, CDR2 SNTAGT. This CDR3 spans 14 amino acids. The CDR3 region is CASSYAGNAGELFF. The DNA for the CDR3 is TGTGCCAGCAGTTACGCAGGGAACGCCGGGGAGCTGTTTTTT.

This clonotype was picked up many times. The chain links TRBV28 to TRBJ2-4; D unresolved. Trimming pared 7 bases from V and 0 bases from J, leaving 10 bases between. The CDR3 loop spans 14 amino acids. In germline, CDR1 is MDHEN, CDR2 SYDVKM. CDR3 amino acids: CASKRNLAKNIQYF. CDR3 nucleotides: TGTGCCAGCAAGCGTAATTTAGCCAAAAACATTCAGTACTTC. Based on the CDR3 plus reference TRBV28 and TRBJ2-4, the full variable domain is DVKVTQSSRYLVKRTGEKVFLECVQDMDHENMFWYRQDPGLGLRLIYFSYDVKMKEKGDIPEGYSVSREKKERFSLILESASTNQTSMYLCASKRNLAKNIQYFGAGTRLSVL.

This clonotype was seen only a few times. The chain's CDR3 is CASSARGNQPQHF. The CDR3 DNA sequence: TGCGCCAGCAGCGCAAGGGGCAATCAGCCCCAGCATTTT. This chain links TRBV5-1 with TRBJ1-5; D is undetermined. V was clipped by 4 bases and J by 2 bases, with 7 bases between them. Germline V gives CDR1 SGHRS, CDR2 YFSETQ. This CDR3 contains 13 residues.

This clonotype was observed a few times. The V gene is TRBV6-2 or TRBV6-3, the J gene TRBJ2-7; 10 bases are shared with TRBD1. J gave up 4 bases and V 4 bases, and 4 bases lay outside the gene matches. The CDR3 is 14 amino acids. The germline V gene has CDR1 MNHEY and CDR2 SVGEGT. The DNA of the CDR3 is TGTGCCAGCAGTTCACGGGACAGGGGTTACGAGCAGTACTTC. Its protein is CASSSRDRGYEQYF.

The table lists this clonotype with many counts. The gene calls are TRBV6-1 and TRBJ2-7; D possibly matches TRBD1 or TRBD2 (5 bases each). The length of the CDR3 is 15 residues. The V and J ends lost 0 bases and 4 bases respectively, with 13 bases between them. Germline CDR1 MNHNS, CDR2 SASEGT. For the CDR3, the DNA is TGTGCCAGCAGTGAAGCGGGGGTGCAGTGGTACGAGCAGTACTTC. This codes for CASSEAGVQWYEQYF.

V is TRBV2 and J is TRBJ1-2; possible D gene TRBD1, 6 bases. Germline-derived CDR1 and CDR2 are SNHLY and FYNNEI. V lost 9 bases and J lost 7, with 15 bases in between. The CDR3 loop spans 12 amino acids. The CDR3 sequence: CARTEQGTGYTF. CDR3 coding DNA: TGTGCCAGAACCGAACAGGGTACTGGCTACACCTTC.

This clonotype has only a few counts. The chain uses TRBV18 and TRBJ2-1, with TRBD2 matching 13 bases. Germline V gene sequence: CDR1 KGHSH, CDR2 LQKENI. This CDR3 region has 16 residues. With 2 bases clipped from V and 3 bases from J, the junction kept 1 base outside the gene matches. CDR3 DNA: TGTGCCAGCTCACCAGGGACTAGCGGGGACTACAATGAGCAGTTCTTC. Amino acid sequence: CASSPGTSGDYNEQFF.

The chain links TRBV12-3 or TRBV12-4 to TRBJ2-3; 10 nucleotides line up with TRBD2. V shed 6 bases and J 5 bases; nucleotides not matched to a gene: 8. The CDR3 covers 15 residues. The CDR3: CASSQAGGPGDTQYF. Here the CDR3 DNA reads TGTGCCAGCAGCCAAGCGGGAGGGCCTGGAGATACGCAGTATTTT.

Many counts were recorded for this clonotype. The chain is built from TRBV6-2 or TRBV6-3 and TRBJ2-7, with 8 nucleotides matching TRBD2. The V and J ends lost 6 bases and 1 base, in that order; junction bases with no gene match: 14. The CDR3 length is 17 residues. Germline loops: CDR1 MNHEY, CDR2 SVGEGT. The CDR3: CASSPGDIAGKSYEQYF. The CDR3, as DNA: TGTGCCAGCAGCCCCGGGGACATAGCGGGGAAATCCTACGAGCAGTACTTC.

The chain recombines TRBV20-1 with TRBJ1-4; no clear D. Per the germline V gene, CDR1 is DFQATT and CDR2 is SNEGSKA (reference sequence). This CDR3 is 15 amino acids long. The V end was cut by 6 bases, the J end by 4 bases, with 18 bases between. The CDR3 bases are TGCAGTGCCCGGGCCCCAGGAAGCCTTAATGAAAAACTGTTTTTT. Its protein product is CSARAPGSLNEKLFF.

This chain links TRBV29-1 with TRBJ2-5, with D tentatively TRBD2 (7 bases). Germline CDR1 is SQVTM and CDR2 is ANQGSEA. CDR3 length: 15 residues. The V end lost 3 bases, the J end lost 0 bases, and 14 bases lay between the germline ends. CDR3 bases: TGCAGCGTTGATGGCGGGGGCTGGTACCAAGAGACCCAGTACTTC. As protein: CSVDGGGWYQETQYF.

V is TRBV20-1 and J is TRBJ1-5; D unclear. Germline CDR1 reads DFQATT; CDR2 reads SNEGSKA (reference sequence). CDR3 length: 13 residues. Trimming stripped 3 bases from V and 1 base from J, with 7 bases between. CDR3 loop: CSASFDSNQPQHF. CDR3 in DNA: TGCAGTGCTAGTTTCGACAGCAATCAGCCCCAGCATTTT.

This chain uses TRBV20-1 with TRBJ2-7; D gene unclear. Germline V CDR1 and CDR2: DFQATT, SNEGSKA (reference sequence). The CDR3 loop spans 13 amino acids. The V gene lost 6 bases and the J gene lost 5 bases, with 17 bases spanning the gap. CDR3 region: CSALLNIYHEQYF. CDR3 DNA sequence: TGCAGTGCCCTGTTGAATATTTATCACGAGCAGTACTTC.

This chain links TRBV28 with TRBJ2-5; D may be TRBD2 (6 bases). Germline V gene data show CDR1 as MDHEN and CDR2 as SYDVKM. The CDR3 totals 14 residues. V was cut by 6 bases and J by 2 bases, with 13 bases left in between. CDR3 in amino acids: CASRGGGRQETQYF. The CDR3 nucleotides read TGTGCCAGCAGGGGAGGCGGGCGGCAAGAGACCCAGTACTTC.

This clonotype has at least ten counts. The V and J genes are TRBV28 and TRBJ1-5, with D unclear. CDR1 is MDHEN, CDR2 SYDVKM, per germline. The CDR3 extends over 16 amino acids. Between the trimmed V and J ends, which lost 2 bases and 0 bases, there was a span of 11 bases. CDR3: CASSLHIGNSNQPQHF. The CDR3 nucleotides are TGTGCCAGCAGTTTACATATCGGTAATAGCAATCAGCCCCAGCATTTT.

A remark on this clonotype: The conserved closing phenylalanine or tryptophan is absent in this CDR3, likely reflecting a read error. The chain couples TRBV10-3 to TRBJ1-6; D gene ambiguous. V gave up 6 bases and J gave up 7 bases, with 13 bases separating them. This CDR3 spans 14 amino acids. In germline, CDR1 is ENHRY, CDR2 SYGVKD. The CDR3 region is CAIRALAANSPLHS. In DNA form, the CDR3 reads TGTGCCATCAGGGCCCTGGCAGCGAATTCACCCCTCCACTCT.

This clonotype was picked up a small number of times. The chain carries TRBV25-1 and TRBJ1-2; TRBD1 is a possible D gene (6 bases). Trimming stripped 2 bases from V and 3 bases from J, with 7 bases between. The length of the CDR3 is 13 residues. Per the germline V gene, CDR1 is MGHDK and CDR2 is SYGVNS. CDR3 in amino acids: CASSEQGYYGYTF. The CDR3 DNA reads TGTGCCAGCAGTGAACAGGGGTACTATGGCTACACCTTC.

This clonotype turned up a few times. The V call is TRBV6-1, the J call TRBJ1-5, with a possible D match to TRBD1 (5 bases). Germline V gene sequence: CDR1 MNHNS, CDR2 SASEGT. This CDR3 is built from 16 residues. Trimming took 6 bases from V and 5 from J, leaving 20 bases between them. DNA of the CDR3: TGTGCCAGCAGACAACGTCTGCGGGCAGGGCATCAGCCCCAGCATTTT. This gives the protein CASRQRLRAGHQPQHF.

This clonotype occurred many times. The V call is TRBV6-5, the J call TRBJ2-7; perhaps TRBD1 as D (6 bases). The V and J ends lost 0 bases and 3 bases respectively, with 12 bases between them. Germline values: CDR1 MNHEY, CDR2 SVGAGI. This CDR3 spans 15 amino acids. As DNA, the CDR3 is TGTGCCAGCAGTTACTCGGGGGCCGGTGGCTACGAGCAGTACTTC. Translation: CASSYSGAGGYEQYF.

This chain links TRBV6-5 with TRBJ2-6; D unclear. The germline CDR1 and CDR2 sequences are MNHEY and SVGAGI. Trimming took 2 bases from V and 1 from J, leaving 9 bases between them. The CDR3 is 16 amino acids. The DNA of the CDR3 is TGTGCCAGCAGTTACCTCAGAAGATCTGGGGCCAACGTCCTGACTTTC. Translation gives CASSYLRRSGANVLTF.

This clonotype came up a few times. A much larger clone lies one base from this, so it may be a read error. This chain uses TRBV24-1 with TRBJ1-2; TRBD1 matches 10 bases. Germline V gene lookup returns CDR1 KGHDR and CDR2 SFDVKD. The CDR3 spans 14 residues. CDR3 protein: CATSDEDRGYGYAF. The CDR3 region has the DNA TGTGCCACCAGTGATGAGGACAGGGGGTATGGCTACGCCTTC.